This T cell receptor beta chain was sequenced during a study of beta chain features in type 1 diabetes. Study conclusions and caveats: Shortening that was moderate but significant affected the TCRB CDR3s of Type 1 diabetes patients in all four CD4+ subsets.

Every donor had blood drawn once into heparin, around 120 mL on average. Trimming pared 2 bases from V and 4 bases from J, leaving 19 bases between. Germline V lookup: CDR1 PRHDT, CDR2 FYEKMQ (reference sequence). The CDR3 extends over 17 amino acids. Since all of the isolated RNA was reverse transcribed, expressed TCRB transcripts were what got sequenced. Sequencing used immunoSEQ multiplex PCR; TCRdb keeps in-frame clones, though not all of them. The sample consists of tens of thousands of clones, under 35% of them appearing once. In regard to this clone: The antigen is not known.

This clonotype originated in a woman aged 18-29 years in good health. Sequencing input: stem cell memory CD4+ T cells from blood. The chain couples TRBV13 to TRBJ2-3, with D possibly matching TRBD2 (6 bases). The CDR3 nucleotides read TGTGCCAGCAGCTTAAAAGGACGCGGGATGGGGTCAGATACGCAGTATTTT. Encoded protein: CASSLKGRGMGSDTQYF.